This is a list of T cell receptor beta chains from one sample in a study of T cell responses to AZD1222 COVID-19 vaccine. TCRdb keeps only in-frame clones here, not all; method: immunoSEQ multiplex PCR. Here the sample spans 110,000 or so clones, about 86% being singletons. Sequences were derived from peripheral blood, sampled 28 days after the second AZD1222 dose. These TCRs come from an adult who received the AZD1222 COVID-19 vaccine. Each CDR3 is given with its conserved first and last residue. Each record gives: V gene, D gene, clone size, J gene, CDR3 protein, CDR3 DNA. The D gene is left open where the match is weak. Expanded clones get a size class; other rows say once, few or many, or leave the size out.

V gene: TRBV9
D gene: .
clone size: .
J gene: TRBJ1-2
CDR3 protein: CASSPLLSYGYTF
CDR3 DNA: TGTGCCAGCAGCCCCCTCCTTTCTTATGGCTACACCTTC

V gene: TRBV5-4
D gene: .
clone size: .
J gene: TRBJ1-2
CDR3 protein: CASSLRGGYGYTF
CDR3 DNA: TGTGCCAGCAGCTTAAGAGGGGGCTATGGCTACACCTTC

V gene: TRBV5-6
D gene: .
clone size: .
J gene: TRBJ2-1
CDR3 protein: CASSWGRELYNEQFF
CDR3 DNA: TGTGCCAGCAGCTGGGGGCGGGAACTATACAATGAGCAGTTCTTC

V gene: TRBV14
D gene: .
clone size: .
J gene: TRBJ1-1
CDR3 protein: CASSHRDRIDTEAFF
CDR3 DNA: TGTGCCAGCAGCCACCGGGACCGCATTGACACTGAAGCTTTCTTT

V gene: TRBV7-6
D gene: TRBD1
clone size: .
J gene: TRBJ1-4
CDR3 protein: CASSLTGASNEKLFF
CDR3 DNA: TGTGCCAGCAGCTTGACAGGGGCCTCTAATGAAAAACTGTTTTTT

V gene: TRBV7-9
D gene: .
clone size: .
J gene: TRBJ2-1
CDR3 protein: CASSLVALNNEQFF
CDR3 DNA: TGTGCCAGCAGCCTGGTGGCACTAAACAATGAGCAGTTCTTC

V gene: TRBV7-8
D gene: .
clone size: .
J gene: TRBJ2-5
CDR3 protein: CASSWRAEQETQYF
CDR3 DNA: TGTGCCAGCAGCTGGAGGGCGGAACAAGAGACCCAGTACTTC

V gene: TRBV5-1
D gene: .
clone size: .
J gene: TRBJ2-7
CDR3 protein: CASSPGTGPEQYF
CDR3 DNA: TGCGCCAGCAGCCCAGGGACCGGCCCCGAGCAGTACTTC

V gene: TRBV29-1
D gene: .
clone size: few
J gene: TRBJ1-2
CDR3 protein: CSVVGYGYTF
CDR3 DNA: TGCAGCGTTGTAGGGTATGGCTACACCTTC

V gene: TRBV7-2
D gene: TRBD1
clone size: few
J gene: TRBJ1-1
CDR3 protein: CASSEGTGRAEAFF
CDR3 DNA: TGTGCCAGCAGCGAAGGGACAGGGCGGGCTGAAGCTTTCTTT

V gene: TRBV19
D gene: .
clone size: .
J gene: TRBJ2-2
CDR3 protein: CASSLGLIWGELFF
CDR3 DNA: TGTGCCAGTAGTTTAGGATTGATTTGGGGGGAGCTGTTTTTT

V gene: TRBV5-1
D gene: TRBD1
clone size: .
J gene: TRBJ1-4
CDR3 protein: CASSIDRGHEKLFF
CDR3 DNA: TGCGCCAGCAGCATCGACAGGGGGCACGAAAAACTGTTTTTT

V gene: TRBV6-5
D gene: TRBD2
clone size: .
J gene: TRBJ2-3
CDR3 protein: CASNGLAGSTDTQYF
CDR3 DNA: TGTGCCAGCAACGGACTAGCGGGGTCCACAGATACGCAGTATTTT

V gene: TRBV6-5
D gene: .
clone size: .
J gene: TRBJ1-4
CDR3 protein: CASRDSGGEKLFF
CDR3 DNA: TGTGCCAGCAGGGACTCCGGCGGAGAAAAACTGTTTTTT

V gene: TRBV7-7
D gene: .
clone size: .
J gene: TRBJ1-1
CDR3 protein: CASSREGGTEAFF
CDR3 DNA: TGTGCCAGCAGCCGGGAGGGGGGCACTGAAGCTTTCTTT

V gene: TRBV5-5
D gene: TRBD1
clone size: .
J gene: TRBJ2-7
CDR3 protein: CASSAGTGRSSYEQYF
CDR3 DNA: TGTGCCAGCAGCGCGGGGACAGGGAGAAGCTCCTACGAGCAGTACTTC

V gene: TRBV7-9
D gene: .
clone size: .
J gene: TRBJ1-1
CDR3 protein: CASSLGVGKEAFF
CDR3 DNA: TGTGCCAGCAGCTTAGGGGTGGGGAAGGAAGCTTTCTTT

V gene: TRBV4-2
D gene: .
clone size: .
J gene: TRBJ1-2
CDR3 protein: CASSQTLGNGDGYTF
CDR3 DNA: TGTGCCAGCAGCCAGACGCTTGGTAACGGGGATGGCTACACCTTC

V gene: TRBV10-1
D gene: TRBD1
clone size: few
J gene: TRBJ1-1
CDR3 protein: CASRLGQRNTEAFF
CDR3 DNA: TGCGCCAGCAGGTTGGGACAGAGAAACACTGAAGCTTTCTTT

V gene: TRBV4-1
D gene: TRBD1
clone size: .
J gene: TRBJ1-1
CDR3 protein: CASSQVQGANTEAFF
CDR3 DNA: TGCGCCAGCAGCCAAGTACAGGGGGCAAACACTGAAGCTTTCTTT

V gene: TRBV11-2
D gene: .
clone size: .
J gene: TRBJ1-2
CDR3 protein: CASSPSDRSYGYTF
CDR3 DNA: TGTGCCAGCAGCCCTTCCGACAGGAGCTATGGCTACACCTTC

V gene: TRBV6-5
D gene: TRBD1
clone size: .
J gene: TRBJ2-1
CDR3 protein: CASSRDRGGHEQFF
CDR3 DNA: TGTGCCAGCAGTCGGGACAGGGGCGGGCATGAGCAGTTCTTC

V gene: TRBV19
D gene: TRBD1
clone size: .
J gene: TRBJ1-4
CDR3 protein: CASSLPRGHEKLFF
CDR3 DNA: TGTGCCAGTAGTCTACCCAGGGGGCATGAAAAACTGTTTTTT

V gene: TRBV12-5
D gene: TRBD2
clone size: .
J gene: TRBJ2-3
CDR3 protein: CASRGTSGHTQYF
CDR3 DNA: TGTGCTAGTCGGGGGACTAGCGGACATACGCAGTATTTT

V gene: TRBV5-8
D gene: .
clone size: few
J gene: TRBJ2-1
CDR3 protein: CASSLGVYNEQFF
CDR3 DNA: TGTGCCAGCAGCTTGGGGGTGTACAATGAGCAGTTCTTC

V gene: TRBV25-1
D gene: TRBD1
clone size: few
J gene: TRBJ2-7
CDR3 protein: CASNDRVLGEQYF
CDR3 DNA: TGTGCCAGCAACGACAGGGTCCTCGGCGAGCAGTACTTC

V gene: TRBV29-1
D gene: .
clone size: .
J gene: TRBJ2-5
CDR3 protein: CSVPRVETTMGETQYF
CDR3 DNA: TGCAGCGTCCCACGAGTGGAGACCACAATGGGAGAGACCCAGTACTTC

V gene: TRBV6-5
D gene: .
clone size: .
J gene: TRBJ1-2
CDR3 protein: CASRGSMSNYGYTF
CDR3 DNA: TGTGCCAGCAGGGGCAGTATGTCTAACTATGGCTACACCTTC

V gene: TRBV5-4
D gene: TRBD1
clone size: .
J gene: TRBJ1-2
CDR3 protein: CASSVTGGGGYTF
CDR3 DNA: TGTGCCAGCAGCGTTACAGGGGGTGGGGGCTACACCTTC

V gene: TRBV28
D gene: TRBD2
clone size: .
J gene: TRBJ2-2
CDR3 protein: CASSSRTRANTGELFF
CDR3 DNA: TGTGCCAGCAGTTCACGGACTAGGGCGAACACCGGGGAGCTGTTTTTT

V gene: TRBV2
D gene: .
clone size: .
J gene: TRBJ1-1
CDR3 protein: CASSPNRVEAFF
CDR3 DNA: TGTGCCAGCAGCCCCAACCGGGTTGAAGCTTTCTTT

V gene: TRBV7-2
D gene: .
clone size: .
J gene: TRBJ2-7
CDR3 protein: CASSSGQGRIEQYF
CDR3 DNA: TGTGCCAGCAGCTCGGGACAAGGTCGCATCGAGCAGTACTTC

V gene: TRBV6-5
D gene: .
clone size: .
J gene: TRBJ1-1
CDR3 protein: CASIARGGTEAFF
CDR3 DNA: TGTGCCAGCATTGCGAGGGGTGGGACTGAAGCTTTCTTT

V gene: TRBV7-8
D gene: .
clone size: .
J gene: TRBJ1-1
CDR3 protein: CASSTGQRRKAFF
CDR3 DNA: TGTGCCAGCAGTACAGGACAGCGACGGAAAGCTTTCTTT

V gene: TRBV5-1
D gene: TRBD1
clone size: .
J gene: TRBJ1-3
CDR3 protein: CASSRDSLISGNTIYF
CDR3 DNA: TGCGCCAGCAGCCGGGACAGCCTTATCTCTGGAAACACCATATATTTT

V gene: TRBV30
D gene: .
clone size: .
J gene: TRBJ1-1
CDR3 protein: CAWNLLYTEAFF
CDR3 DNA: TGTGCCTGGAACTTGCTCTACACTGAAGCTTTCTTT

V gene: TRBV19
D gene: TRBD1
clone size: .
J gene: TRBJ1-4
CDR3 protein: CATGDRASNEKLFF
CDR3 DNA: TGTGCCACGGGGGACAGGGCGTCTAATGAAAAACTGTTTTTT

V gene: TRBV7-9
D gene: .
clone size: .
J gene: TRBJ2-3
CDR3 protein: CASSLDTQYF
CDR3 DNA: TGTGCCAGCAGCCTCGATACGCAGTATTTT

V gene: TRBV19
D gene: TRBD1
clone size: .
J gene: TRBJ2-2
CDR3 protein: CASSWDRGDTGELFF
CDR3 DNA: TGTGCCAGTAGTTGGGACAGGGGAGACACCGGGGAGCTGTTTTTT

V gene: TRBV7-3
D gene: .
clone size: .
J gene: TRBJ2-2
CDR3 protein: CASSNEPGGTGELFF
CDR3 DNA: TGTGCCAGCAGCAACGAACCGGGTGGCACCGGGGAGCTGTTTTTT

V gene: TRBV5-4
D gene: TRBD1
clone size: few
J gene: TRBJ1-4
CDR3 protein: CASSLSDRGDEKLFF
CDR3 DNA: TGTGCCAGCAGCTTGTCAGACAGGGGGGATGAAAAACTGTTTTTT

V gene: TRBV3-1/TRBV3-2
D gene: .
clone size: .
J gene: TRBJ2-5
CDR3 protein: CASSQDPGAETQYF
CDR3 DNA: TGTGCCAGCAGCCAAGATCCGGGCGCGGAGACCCAGTACTTC

V gene: TRBV9
D gene: .
clone size: .
J gene: TRBJ2-1
CDR3 protein: CASSVGGADNEQFF
CDR3 DNA: TGTGCCAGCAGCGTAGGGGGGGCGGACAATGAGCAGTTCTTC

V gene: TRBV5-3
D gene: .
clone size: .
J gene: TRBJ1-1
CDR3 protein: CARSSARGNTEAFF
CDR3 DNA: TGTGCCAGAAGCTCCGCTCGTGGGAACACTGAAGCTTTCTTT

V gene: TRBV6-5
D gene: TRBD2
clone size: .
J gene: TRBJ2-1
CDR3 protein: CASSPDWGLGNEQFF
CDR3 DNA: TGTGCCAGCAGTCCCGACTGGGGACTAGGCAATGAGCAGTTCTTC

V gene: TRBV24-1
D gene: TRBD1
clone size: .
J gene: TRBJ2-1
CDR3 protein: CATSDETGGHEQFF
CDR3 DNA: TGTGCCACCAGTGATGAGACAGGGGGGCATGAGCAGTTCTTC